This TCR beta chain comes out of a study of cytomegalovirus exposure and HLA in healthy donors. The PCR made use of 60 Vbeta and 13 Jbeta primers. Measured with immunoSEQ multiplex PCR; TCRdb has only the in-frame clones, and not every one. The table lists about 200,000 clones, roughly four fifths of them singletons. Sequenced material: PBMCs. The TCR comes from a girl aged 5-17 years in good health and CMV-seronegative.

CDR3 amino acids: CATHYGTGGEQYF. The CDR3 nucleotides read TGTGCCACCCATTACGGGACAGGGGGCGAGCAGTACTTC. This chain uses TRBV19 with TRBJ2-7, with TRBD1 matching over 11 bases. Trimming at V came to 10 bases and at J to 6 bases, leaving 8 bases not matched to a gene. The CDR3 length is 13 residues. Germline V lookup: CDR1 LNHDA, CDR2 SQIVND (reference sequence). The variable domain in full, completed from reference TRBV19 and TRBJ2-7, reads DGGITQSPKYLFRKEGQNVTLSCEQNLNHDAMYWYRQDPGQGLRLIYYSQIVNDFQKGDIAEGYSVSREKKESFPLTVTSAQKNPTAFYLCATHYGTGGEQYFGPGTRLTVT.